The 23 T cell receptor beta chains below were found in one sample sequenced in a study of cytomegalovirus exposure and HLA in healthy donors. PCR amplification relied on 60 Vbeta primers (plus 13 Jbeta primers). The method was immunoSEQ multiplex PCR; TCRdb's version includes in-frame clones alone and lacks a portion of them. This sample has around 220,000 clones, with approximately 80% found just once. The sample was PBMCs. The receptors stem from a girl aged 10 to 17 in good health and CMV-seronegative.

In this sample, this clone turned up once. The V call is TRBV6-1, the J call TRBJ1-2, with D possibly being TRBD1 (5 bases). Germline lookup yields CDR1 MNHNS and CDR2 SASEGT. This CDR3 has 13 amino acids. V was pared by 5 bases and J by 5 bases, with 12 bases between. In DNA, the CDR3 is TGTGCCAGCAGTTTAGGACAACCTTATGGCTACACCTTC. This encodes CASSLGQPYGYTF.

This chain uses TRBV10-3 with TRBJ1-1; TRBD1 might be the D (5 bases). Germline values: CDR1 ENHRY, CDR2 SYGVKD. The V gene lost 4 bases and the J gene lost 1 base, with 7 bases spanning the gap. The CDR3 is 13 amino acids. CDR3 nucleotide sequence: TGTGCCATCAGTGTAGGGGAGAACACTGAAGCTTTCTTT. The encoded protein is CAISVGENTEAFF.

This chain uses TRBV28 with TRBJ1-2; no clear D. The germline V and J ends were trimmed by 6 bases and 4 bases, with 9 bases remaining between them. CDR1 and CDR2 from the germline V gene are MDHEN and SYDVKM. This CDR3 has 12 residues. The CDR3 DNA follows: TGTGCCAGCAGGGAGGCAGCCTATGGCTACACCTTC. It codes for CASREAAYGYTF.

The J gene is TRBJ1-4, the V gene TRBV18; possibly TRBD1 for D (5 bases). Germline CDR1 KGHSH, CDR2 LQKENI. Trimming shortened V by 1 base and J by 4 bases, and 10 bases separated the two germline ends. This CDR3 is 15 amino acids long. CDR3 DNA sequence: TGTGCCAGCTCACCACGCAGGGCAGATAATGAAAAACTGTTTTTT. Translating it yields CASSPRRADNEKLFF.

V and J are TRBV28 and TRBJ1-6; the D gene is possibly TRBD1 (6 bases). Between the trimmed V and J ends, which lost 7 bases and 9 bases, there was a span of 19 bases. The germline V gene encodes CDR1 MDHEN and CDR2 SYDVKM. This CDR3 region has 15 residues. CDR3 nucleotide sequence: TGTGCCAGCACTCTAACGGGGGGCGCGAGTTCACCCCTCCACTTT. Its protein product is CASTLTGGASSPLHF.

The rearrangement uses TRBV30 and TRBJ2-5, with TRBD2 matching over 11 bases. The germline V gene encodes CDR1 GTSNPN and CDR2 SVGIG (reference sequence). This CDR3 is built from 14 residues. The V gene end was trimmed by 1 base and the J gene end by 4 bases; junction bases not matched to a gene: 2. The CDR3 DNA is TGTGCCTGGAGTGCCGGACTAGCGGGAGAGACCCAGTACTTC. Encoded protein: CAWSAGLAGETQYF. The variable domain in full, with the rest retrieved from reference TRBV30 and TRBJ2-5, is SQTIHQWPATLVQPVGSPLSLECTVEGTSNPNLYWYRQAAGRGLQLLFYSVGIGQISSEVPQNLSASRPQDRQFILSSKKLLLSDSGFYLCAWSAGLAGETQYFGPGTRLLVL.

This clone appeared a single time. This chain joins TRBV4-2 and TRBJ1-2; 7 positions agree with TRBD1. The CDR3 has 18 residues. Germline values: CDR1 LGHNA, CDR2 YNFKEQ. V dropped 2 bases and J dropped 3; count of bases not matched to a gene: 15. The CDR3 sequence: CASSQIWDGHGTDYGYTF. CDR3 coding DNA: TGTGCCAGCAGCCAAATCTGGGACGGACACGGGACAGACTATGGCTACACCTTC.

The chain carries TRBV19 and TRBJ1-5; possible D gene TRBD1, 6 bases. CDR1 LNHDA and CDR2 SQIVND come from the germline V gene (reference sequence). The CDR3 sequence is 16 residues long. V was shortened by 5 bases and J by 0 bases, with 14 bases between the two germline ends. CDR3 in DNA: TGTGCCAGTAGTCCCCGGACAGAAACTAGCAATCAGCCCCAGCATTTT. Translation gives CASSPRTETSNQPQHF.

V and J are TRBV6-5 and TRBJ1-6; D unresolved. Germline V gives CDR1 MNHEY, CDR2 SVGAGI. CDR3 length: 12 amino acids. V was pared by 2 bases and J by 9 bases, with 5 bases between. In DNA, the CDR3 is TGTGCCAGCAGTTACCTCCGTTCACCCCTCCACTTT. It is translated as CASSYLRSPLHF.

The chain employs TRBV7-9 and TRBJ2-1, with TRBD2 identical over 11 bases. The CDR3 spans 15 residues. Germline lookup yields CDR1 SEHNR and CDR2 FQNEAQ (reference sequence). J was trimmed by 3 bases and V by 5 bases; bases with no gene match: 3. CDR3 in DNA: TGTGCCAGCAGCGCCGGGACTAGCGGCTACAATGAGCAGTTCTTC. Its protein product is CASSAGTSGYNEQFF.

The CDR3: CASSLARGARRGYEQYF. The CDR3 nucleotides are TGTGCCAGCAGCTTGGCCCGGGGGGCGCGTAGGGGCTACGAGCAGTACTTC. The rearrangement links TRBV5-6 to TRBJ2-7, with TRBD2 as a possible D gene (7 bases). V gave up 0 bases and J gave up 3 bases, with 19 bases separating them. Per the germline V gene, CDR1 is SGHDT and CDR2 is YYEEEE. The CDR3 covers 17 residues. Filled out from reference TRBV5-6 and TRBJ2-7, the complete variable domain reads DAGVTQSPTHLIKTRGQQVTLRCSPKSGHDTVSWYQQALGQGPQFIFQYYEEEERQRGNFPDRFSGHQFPNYSSELNVNALLLGDSALYLCASSLARGARRGYEQYFGPGTRLTVT.

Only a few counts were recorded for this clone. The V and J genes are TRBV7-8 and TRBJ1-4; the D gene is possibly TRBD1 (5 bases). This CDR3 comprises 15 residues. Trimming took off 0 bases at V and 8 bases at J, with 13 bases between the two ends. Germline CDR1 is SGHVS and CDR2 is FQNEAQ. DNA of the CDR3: TGTGCCAGCAGCTTAGCGCGGCAGGGCAAGGAAAAACTGTTTTTT. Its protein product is CASSLARQGKEKLFF. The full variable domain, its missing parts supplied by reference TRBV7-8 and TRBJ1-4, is GAGVSQSPRYKVAKRGQDVALRCDPISGHVSLFWYQQALGQGPEFLTYFQNEAQLDKSGLPSDRFFAERPEGSVSTLKIQRTQQEDSAVYLCASSLARQGKEKLFFGSGTQLSVL.

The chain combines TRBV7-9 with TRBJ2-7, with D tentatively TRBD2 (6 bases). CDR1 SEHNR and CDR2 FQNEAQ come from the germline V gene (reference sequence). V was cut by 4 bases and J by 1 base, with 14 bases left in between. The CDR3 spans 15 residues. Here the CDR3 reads CASSSATSGSYEQYF. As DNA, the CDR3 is TGTGCCAGCAGCTCGGCGACTAGTGGGTCCTACGAGCAGTACTTC.

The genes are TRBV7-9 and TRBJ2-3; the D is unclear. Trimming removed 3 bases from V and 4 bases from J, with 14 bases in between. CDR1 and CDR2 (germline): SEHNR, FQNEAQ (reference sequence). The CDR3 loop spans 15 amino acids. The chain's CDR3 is CASSFAEVRADTQYF. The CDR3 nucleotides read TGTGCCAGCAGCTTCGCAGAAGTACGGGCAGATACGCAGTATTTT. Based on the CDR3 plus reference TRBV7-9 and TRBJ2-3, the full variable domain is DTGVSQNPRHKITKRGQNVTFRCDPISEHNRLYWYRQTLGQGPEFLTYFQNEAQLEKSRLLSDRFSAERPKGSFSTLEIQRTEQGDSAMYLCASSFAEVRADTQYFGPGTRLTVL.

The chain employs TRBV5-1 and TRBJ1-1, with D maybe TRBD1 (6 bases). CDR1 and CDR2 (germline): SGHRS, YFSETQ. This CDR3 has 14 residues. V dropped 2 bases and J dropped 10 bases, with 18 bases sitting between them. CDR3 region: CASSFSDTGSGAFF. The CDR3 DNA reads TGCGCCAGCAGCTTTAGTGATACAGGGAGTGGAGCTTTCTTT.

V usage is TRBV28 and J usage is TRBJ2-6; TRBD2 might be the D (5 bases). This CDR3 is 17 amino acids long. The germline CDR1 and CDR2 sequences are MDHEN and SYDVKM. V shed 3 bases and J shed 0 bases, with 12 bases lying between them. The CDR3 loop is CASSFPGKLSGANVLTF. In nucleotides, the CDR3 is TGTGCCAGCAGTTTTCCGGGGAAACTCTCTGGGGCCAACGTCCTGACTTTC. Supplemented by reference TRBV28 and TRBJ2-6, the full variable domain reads DVKVTQSSRYLVKRTGEKVFLECVQDMDHENMFWYRQDPGLGLRLIYFSYDVKMKEKGDIPEGYSVSREKKERFSLILESASTNQTSMYLCASSFPGKLSGANVLTFGAGSRLTVL.

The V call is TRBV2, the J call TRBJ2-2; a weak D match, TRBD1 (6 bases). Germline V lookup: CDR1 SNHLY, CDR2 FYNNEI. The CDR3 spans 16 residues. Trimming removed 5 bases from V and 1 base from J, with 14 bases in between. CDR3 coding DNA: TGTGCCAGCAGTCCCTTAGACAGGCTGAACACCGGGGAGCTGTTTTTT. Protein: CASSPLDRLNTGELFF.

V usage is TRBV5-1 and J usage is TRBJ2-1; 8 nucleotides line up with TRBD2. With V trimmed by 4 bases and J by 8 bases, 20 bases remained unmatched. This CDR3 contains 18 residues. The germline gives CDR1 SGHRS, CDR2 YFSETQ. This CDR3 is CASSRRGRGLEMDDEQFF. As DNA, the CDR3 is TGCGCCAGCAGCAGGAGGGGTAGGGGACTAGAGATGGACGATGAGCAGTTCTTC.

The chain's CDR3 is CAWTRTGINQPQHF. The CDR3 bases are TGTGCCTGGACGAGGACAGGGATCAATCAGCCCCAGCATTTT. This rearrangement joins TRBV30 to TRBJ1-5, with 8 bases fitting TRBD1. With V trimmed by 4 bases and J by 3 bases, 5 bases remained unmatched. From germline, CDR1 is GTSNPN and CDR2 SVGIG (reference sequence). There are 14 residues in the CDR3.

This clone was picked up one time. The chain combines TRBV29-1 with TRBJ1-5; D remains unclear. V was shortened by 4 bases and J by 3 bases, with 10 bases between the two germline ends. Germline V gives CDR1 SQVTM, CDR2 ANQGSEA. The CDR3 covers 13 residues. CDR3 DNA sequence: TGCAGCGTTGTCTCTGCGTACAATCAGCCCCAGCATTTT. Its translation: CSVVSAYNQPQHF.

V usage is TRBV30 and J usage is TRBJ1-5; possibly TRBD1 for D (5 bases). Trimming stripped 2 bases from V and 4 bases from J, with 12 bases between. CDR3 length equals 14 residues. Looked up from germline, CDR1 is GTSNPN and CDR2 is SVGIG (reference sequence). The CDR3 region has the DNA TGTGCCTGGAGTAAGGGGCAGGGAAATCAGCCCCAGCATTTT. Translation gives CAWSKGQGNQPQHF.

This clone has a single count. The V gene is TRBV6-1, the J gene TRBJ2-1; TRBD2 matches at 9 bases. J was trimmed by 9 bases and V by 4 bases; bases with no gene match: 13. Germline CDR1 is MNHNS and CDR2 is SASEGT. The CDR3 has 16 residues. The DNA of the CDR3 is TGTGCCAGCAGTGGATCGGCGGGAGGGCTTGGGTTTGAGCAGTTCTTC. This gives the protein CASSGSAGGLGFEQFF.

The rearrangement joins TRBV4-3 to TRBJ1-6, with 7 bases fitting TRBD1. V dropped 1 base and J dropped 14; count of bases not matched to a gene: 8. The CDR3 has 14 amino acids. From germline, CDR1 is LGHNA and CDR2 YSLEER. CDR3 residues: CASSQGQGGFALHF. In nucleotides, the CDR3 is TGCGCCAGCAGCCAAGGACAGGGTGGATTTGCCCTCCACTTT.